This T cell receptor (beta chain) was identified in a study of T cell responses to AZD1222 COVID-19 vaccine. Sequenced by immunoSEQ multiplex PCR; TCRdb stores in-frame clones only, minus some. The sample comprises about 92,000 clones, about 86% of which are singletons, and about a tenth rests with the top ten. This clone was recorded only once. The antigen remains undetermined. Germline-derived CDR1 and CDR2 are MNHNS and SASEGT. This CDR3 has 14 amino acids. The germline V and J ends were trimmed by 6 bases and 7 bases, with 15 bases remaining between them. Study-level points and caveats: Rises in breadth and depth of Spike-specific TCRs came after two AZD1222 doses.

The chain links TRBV6-1 to TRBJ1-4; D might be TRBD1 (6 bases). This TCR was sampled from an adult in good health. Sequencing was performed on peripheral blood, taken on day 0 of MenACWY control vaccination. This CDR3 reads CASRDMGGGEKLFF. Here the CDR3 DNA reads TGTGCCAGCAGGGACATGGGAGGGGGTGAAAAACTGTTTTTT.